Presented here are 27 T cell receptor beta chains from one specimen sequenced in a study of cytomegalovirus exposure and HLA in healthy donors (dated by TCRdb to about 2017). Library method: the immunoSEQ multiplex PCR assay. A mixture of 60 forward primers for TCR Vbeta segments and 13 reverse primers for TCR Jbeta segments was used in the multiplex PCR. TCRdb stores this immuneACCESS table with in-frame sequences only. Part of the clones is absent; in the studies checked, under half of the shortfall reflects unresolved V genes, and no reason is known for the rest. This sample holds about 200,000 clones; 85% were observed only once. Approximately 2.4% of the sample belongs to the ten largest clones. Sequenced material: PBMCs. These TCRs come from a woman aged 50 to 65 in good health and CMV-seronegative.

The rearrangement joins TRBV9 to TRBJ1-4, with 7 positions matching TRBD1. Germline CDR1 reads SGDLS; CDR2 reads YYNGEE. The CDR3 contains 15 residues. The V segment lost 1 base and the J segment 3 bases; nucleotides outside the gene matches: 3. The CDR3 reads CASSVTGTANEKLFF. DNA for the CDR3: TGTGCCAGCAGCGTAACCGGGACAGCTAATGAAAAACTGTTTTTT.

The V gene is TRBV7-2, the J gene TRBJ2-1, with a possible D match to TRBD1 (6 bases). Trimming removed 5 bases from V and 3 bases from J, with 23 bases in between. This CDR3 spans 18 amino acids. Germline V gene sequence: CDR1 SGHTA, CDR2 FQGNSA. CDR3 in DNA: TGTGCCAGCAGCACACCCTGGGACAACCCGAGAGACTACAATGAGCAGTTCTTC. This codes for CASSTPWDNPRDYNEQFF.

The chain couples TRBV30 to TRBJ2-1; D ambiguous. The CDR3 contains 12 residues. V lost 0 bases to trimming and J lost 9 bases, with 9 bases between them. Germline V lookup: CDR1 GTSNPN, CDR2 SVGIG (reference sequence). CDR3 protein: CAWSVRSREQFF. CDR3 DNA sequence: TGTGCCTGGAGTGTACGGTCACGTGAGCAGTTCTTC.

This clone was observed a handful of times. This chain uses TRBV15 with TRBJ2-1, with TRBD2 identical over 11 bases. From germline, CDR1 is LNHNV and CDR2 YYDKDF (reference sequence). V shed 5 bases and J 7 bases; nucleotides not matched to a gene: 10. The CDR3 covers 16 residues. CDR3 region: CATSGSSGRSGNEQFF. CDR3 nucleotides: TGTGCCACCAGCGGTTCTAGCGGGAGGTCCGGGAATGAGCAGTTCTTC.

This rearrangement joins TRBV5-1 to TRBJ2-1, with D possibly TRBD1 on 6 matching bases. Looked up from germline, CDR1 is SGHRS and CDR2 is YFSETQ. The CDR3 spans 15 residues. V lost 5 bases, J lost 0 bases, and 12 bases lay in between. The CDR3: CASRFQGNSYNEQFF. CDR3 nucleotides: TGCGCCAGCAGGTTTCAGGGGAACTCCTACAATGAGCAGTTCTTC.

The chain couples TRBV27 to TRBJ2-7; tentatively, D is TRBD2 (5 bases). The length of the CDR3 is 20 residues. V lost 6 bases, J lost 0 bases, and 30 bases lay in between. Looked up from germline, CDR1 is MNHEY and CDR2 is SMNVEV (reference sequence). CDR3 amino acids: CASRVSFAGRTPNRSYEQYF. CDR3 sequence (DNA): TGTGCCAGCAGGGTTAGTTTCGCGGGTAGGACCCCAAATCGCTCCTACGAGCAGTACTTC.

The V call is TRBV11-2, the J call TRBJ2-7, with unresolved D. CDR1 SGHAT and CDR2 FQNNGV come from the germline V gene. Trimming left V 6 bases short and J 4 bases short, with 4 bases between. The CDR3 sequence is 10 residues long. CDR3 loop: CASSNYEQYF. CDR3 sequence (DNA): TGTGCCAGCAGTAATTACGAGCAGTACTTC.

The rearrangement uses TRBV18 and TRBJ2-3; a weak D match, TRBD2 (6 bases). The CDR3 runs 15 residues. Looked up from germline, CDR1 is KGHSH and CDR2 is LQKENI. The germline V and J ends were trimmed by 6 bases and 0 bases, with 13 bases remaining between them. CDR3 nucleotides: TGTGCCAGCTCGCTTGGGACTTCTAGCACAGATACGCAGTATTTT. Protein: CASSLGTSSTDTQYF.

The V gene is TRBV5-1, the J gene TRBJ2-3; 12 nucleotides agree with TRBD1. The CDR3 is 15 residues long. Germline values: CDR1 SGHRS, CDR2 YFSETQ. Trimming at V came to 4 bases and at J to 4 bases, leaving 4 bases not matched to a gene. CDR3 region: CASSTGTGGADTQYF. In DNA form, the CDR3 reads TGCGCCAGCAGCACCGGGACAGGGGGCGCAGATACGCAGTATTTT.

The rearrangement links TRBV2 to TRBJ2-7; TRBD2 matches at 12 bases. Germline V gene sequence: CDR1 SNHLY, CDR2 FYNNEI. This CDR3 contains 15 residues. Trimming cost V 2 bases and J 6 bases; bases outside gene matches: 5. CDR3 sequence reads: CASSELAGGPGEQYF. For the CDR3, the DNA is TGTGCCAGCAGTGAACTAGCGGGAGGGCCTGGCGAGCAGTACTTC.

The chain uses TRBV5-1 and TRBJ2-7; 8 bases align to TRBD1. CDR3 length: 14 residues. V was pared by 2 bases and J by 1 base, with 2 bases of the junction left unmatched. From germline, CDR1 is SGHRS and CDR2 YFSETQ. CDR3 nucleotides: TGCGCCAGCAGCTTCGGGACAGGTTCCTACGAGCAGTACTTC. Protein product: CASSFGTGSYEQYF.

The chain combines TRBV28 with TRBJ2-7; 10 bases fit TRBD2. This CDR3 is 16 amino acids long. V lost 8 bases, J lost 3 bases, and 13 bases stayed unmatched. Germline CDR1 reads MDHEN; CDR2 reads SYDVKM. The CDR3 loop is CASLSSGRRKDYEQYF. CDR3 sequence (DNA): TGTGCCAGCCTTTCTAGCGGGAGAAGAAAGGACTACGAGCAGTACTTC.

The chain links TRBV10-2 to TRBJ1-3; 9 nucleotides agree with TRBD1. The ends lost 4 bases at V and 1 base at J; junction bases unmatched: 2. Germline loops: CDR1 WSHSY, CDR2 SAAADI. The CDR3 covers 15 residues. The CDR3 protein is CASSVTGGSGNTIYF. The CDR3 DNA reads TGCGCCAGCAGTGTGACAGGGGGATCTGGAAACACCATATATTTT.

The V call is TRBV21-1, the J call TRBJ2-1; the table's D gene call, TRBD2, was not cross checked with the DNA. TRBV21-1 is shown as a pseudogene. The CDR3 sequence is 15 residues long. The CDR3 sequence: CATPHQREGGNEQFF. The CDR3 DNA follows: TGTGCCACCCCACACCAGCGGGAGGGGGGGAATGAGCAGTTCTTC.

This chain joins TRBV28 and TRBJ1-1; D ambiguous. Germline V gene sequence: CDR1 MDHEN, CDR2 SYDVKM. V gave up 2 bases and J gave up 7 bases, with 23 bases separating them. This CDR3 has 17 amino acids. The CDR3 region is CASSLDGLPTWDGEAFF. CDR3 nucleotide sequence: TGTGCCAGCAGTTTAGATGGACTACCCACCTGGGATGGTGAAGCTTTCTTT.

A note on this clone: At one boundary the junction diverges from the germline segment, which might be a read error. The chain employs TRBV5-1 and TRBJ2-5, with D uncertain. CDR1 is SGHRS and CDR2 is YFSETQ in the germline V gene. This CDR3 is 15 amino acids long. DNA for the CDR3: TGCGCCAGCAGTTATCGCACAGAGTCCCCAGAGACCCAGCACTTC. Translating gives CASSYRTESPETQHF.

The chain is built from TRBV27 and TRBJ1-4; 7 nucleotides line up with TRBD1. The junction had 6 bases not matched to a gene; V was cut back by 2 bases and J by 6 bases. Germline V gene sequence: CDR1 MNHEY, CDR2 SMNVEV (reference sequence). This CDR3 has 15 amino acids. This CDR3 reads CASSLRGGRDEKLFF. CDR3 nucleotides: TGTGCCAGCAGTTTACGAGGGGGCCGGGATGAAAAACTGTTTTTT.

The rearrangement joins TRBV20-1 to TRBJ2-7; D uncertain. The V gene lost 6 bases and the J gene lost 3 bases, with 9 bases spanning the gap. The CDR3 extends over 11 amino acids. Per the germline V gene, CDR1 is DFQATT and CDR2 is SNEGSKA (reference sequence). CDR3 residues: CSAYYLYEQYF. The CDR3, as DNA: TGCAGTGCCTACTACCTCTACGAGCAGTACTTC.

The chain employs TRBV7-6 and TRBJ2-1, with 7 positions matching TRBD2. The CDR3 is 17 residues long. Germline V lookup: CDR1 SGHVS, CDR2 FNYEAQ. V dropped 3 bases and J dropped 3; count of bases not matched to a gene: 11. CDR3 sequence: CASSLGIPSGNYNEQFF. CDR3 coding DNA: TGTGCCAGCAGCTTGGGGATTCCAAGCGGGAACTACAATGAGCAGTTCTTC.

Points on this clone: Within the sample, other DNA sequences also encode this same CDR3. The CDR3 protein is CSGRTSVNTGELFF. In DNA form, the CDR3 reads TGCAGCGGCCGGACTAGTGTGAACACCGGGGAGCTGTTTTTT. The chain uses TRBV29-1 and TRBJ2-2; the match to TRBD2 covers 7 bases. This CDR3 has 14 residues. The V segment lost 7 bases and the J segment 1 base; nucleotides outside the gene matches: 6. The germline gives CDR1 SQVTM, CDR2 ANQGSEA.

The chain uses TRBV28 and TRBJ2-1; 11 nucleotides match TRBD2. The CDR3 totals 16 residues. V lost 4 bases and J lost 6; bases outside the gene matches: 8. The V gene's germline CDR1 is MDHEN and CDR2 SYDVKM. The CDR3 loop reads CASSSIGTSGLNEQFF. CDR3 coding DNA: TGTGCCAGCAGTTCAATCGGGACTAGCGGACTCAATGAGCAGTTCTTC.

The chain uses TRBV19 and TRBJ1-1, with D perhaps matching TRBD1 (6 bases). Trimming took 6 bases from V and 1 from J, leaving 12 bases between them. The CDR3 is 14 residues long. Germline loops: CDR1 LNHDA, CDR2 SQIVND (reference sequence). The CDR3 DNA is TGTGCCAGTAGCCCGGGACATTCGAACACTGAAGCTTTCTTT. Protein product: CASSPGHSNTEAFF.

The genes are TRBV19 and TRBJ1-5, with 8 bases fitting TRBD1. CDR1 and CDR2 (germline): LNHDA, SQIVND (reference sequence). Trimming cost V 7 bases and J 6 bases; bases outside gene matches: 2. CDR3 size: 12 residues. This CDR3 reads CASNRGSQPQHF. The DNA for the CDR3 is TGTGCCAGTAACAGGGGGAGTCAGCCCCAGCATTTT.

This chain connects TRBV27 to TRBJ2-1; 8 bases fit TRBD1. The V and J ends lost 2 bases and 7 bases, in that order; junction bases with no gene match: 4. This CDR3 region has 14 residues. Looked up from germline, CDR1 is MNHEY and CDR2 is SMNVEV (reference sequence). The CDR3 loop reads CASSLQTGGNEQFF. DNA for the CDR3: TGTGCCAGCAGTTTACAAACAGGGGGTAATGAGCAGTTCTTC.

This rearrangement joins TRBV6-5 to TRBJ2-5; D perhaps matches TRBD1 (5 bases). V shed 5 bases and J shed 4 bases, with 11 bases lying between them. The CDR3 sequence is 13 residues long. CDR1 MNHEY and CDR2 SVGAGI come from the germline V gene. CDR3 amino acids: CASSIVGPETQYF. CDR3 DNA sequence: TGTGCCAGCAGTATCGTGGGGCCAGAGACCCAGTACTTC.

This clone turned up a few times. The chain couples TRBV28 to TRBJ1-1, with D possibly being TRBD1 (5 bases). Germline CDR1 and CDR2: MDHEN and SYDVKM. This CDR3 is built from 13 residues. Trimming left V 6 bases short and J 1 base short, with 9 bases between. The CDR3 sequence is CASRGPPNTEAFF. CDR3 DNA: TGTGCCAGCAGGGGGCCCCCGAACACTGAAGCTTTCTTT.

This clone was counted between two and nine times. V is TRBV28 and J is TRBJ1-3; D unresolved. Trimming removed 6 bases at V and 0 bases at J, with 12 bases between. Germline lookup yields CDR1 MDHEN and CDR2 SYDVKM. This CDR3 spans 15 amino acids. This CDR3 is CASSPGWSSGNTIYF. DNA of the CDR3: TGTGCCAGCAGCCCCGGTTGGAGCTCTGGAAACACCATATATTTT.